The present T cell receptor beta chain was sequenced within a study of shared clonotypes between healthy human individuals. Per the original data handling: In the immunoSEQ data, sequences were junction-only and lacked quality scores, so filtering differed. Libraries were prepared by immunoSEQ multiplex PCR; TCRdb keeps only in-frame clonotypes and omits some of them. The DNA was the basis for D and trimming; V, J and clone size are from that table. The sample holds millions of clones, about 92% seen once. Findings and limits, study-wide: Tissues were not sampled, only blood, and their repertoires likely differ. Among a handful of donors, about 4.6% of naive CD4 clonotypes were found in common.

In the case of this clone: Its antigen is as yet unknown. The sample has other DNA sequences that encode this CDR3 too.

CDR3 size: 15 residues. Germline CDR1 is SGDLS and CDR2 is YYNGEE. The V segment lost 0 bases and the J segment 5 bases; nucleotides outside the gene matches: 5. This chain links TRBV9 with TRBJ2-5, with 9 bases fitting TRBD2. Source material: naive CD4+ T cells from PBMCs. Subset described: CD45RA+ positively selected. The sequence derives from a man aged 18 to 29 in good health. Some clones in this sample may be carry-over from other donors' samples. CDR3 coding DNA: TGTGCCAGCAGCGTAGGAGGCGGGAGGGCGGAGACCCAGTACTTC. It translates to CASSVGGGRAETQYF.